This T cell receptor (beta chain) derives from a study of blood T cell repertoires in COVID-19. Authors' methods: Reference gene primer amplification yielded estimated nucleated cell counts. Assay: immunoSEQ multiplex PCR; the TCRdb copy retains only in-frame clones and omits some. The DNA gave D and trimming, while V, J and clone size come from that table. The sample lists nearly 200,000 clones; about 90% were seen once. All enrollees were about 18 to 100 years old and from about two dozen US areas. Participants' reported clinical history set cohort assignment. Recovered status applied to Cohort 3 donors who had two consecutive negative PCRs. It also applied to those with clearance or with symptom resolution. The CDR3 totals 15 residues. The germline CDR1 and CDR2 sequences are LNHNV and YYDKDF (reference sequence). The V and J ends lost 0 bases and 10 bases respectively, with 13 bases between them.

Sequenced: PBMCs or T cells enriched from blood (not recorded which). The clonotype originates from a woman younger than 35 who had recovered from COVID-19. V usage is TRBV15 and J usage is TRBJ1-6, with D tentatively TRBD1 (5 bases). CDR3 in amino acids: CATSRDLAGVSPLHF. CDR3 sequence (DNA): TGTGCCACCAGCAGAGATCTAGCGGGGGTATCACCCCTCCACTTT.